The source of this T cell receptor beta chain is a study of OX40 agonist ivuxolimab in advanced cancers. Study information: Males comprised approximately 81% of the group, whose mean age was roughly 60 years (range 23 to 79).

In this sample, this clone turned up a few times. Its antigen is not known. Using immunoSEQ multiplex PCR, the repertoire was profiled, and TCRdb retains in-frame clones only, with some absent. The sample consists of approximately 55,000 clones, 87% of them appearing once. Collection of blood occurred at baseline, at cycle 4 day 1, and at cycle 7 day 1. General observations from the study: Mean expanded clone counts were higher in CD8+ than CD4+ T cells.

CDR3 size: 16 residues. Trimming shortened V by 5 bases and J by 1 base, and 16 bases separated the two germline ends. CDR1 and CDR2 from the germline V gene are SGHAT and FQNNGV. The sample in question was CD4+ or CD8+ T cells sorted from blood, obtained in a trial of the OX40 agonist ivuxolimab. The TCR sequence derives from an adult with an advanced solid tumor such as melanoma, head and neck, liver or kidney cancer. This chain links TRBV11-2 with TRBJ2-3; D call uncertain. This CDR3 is CASSADPILGTDTQYF. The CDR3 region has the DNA TGTGCCAGCAGCGCGGACCCAATCCTCGGCACAGATACGCAGTATTTT.